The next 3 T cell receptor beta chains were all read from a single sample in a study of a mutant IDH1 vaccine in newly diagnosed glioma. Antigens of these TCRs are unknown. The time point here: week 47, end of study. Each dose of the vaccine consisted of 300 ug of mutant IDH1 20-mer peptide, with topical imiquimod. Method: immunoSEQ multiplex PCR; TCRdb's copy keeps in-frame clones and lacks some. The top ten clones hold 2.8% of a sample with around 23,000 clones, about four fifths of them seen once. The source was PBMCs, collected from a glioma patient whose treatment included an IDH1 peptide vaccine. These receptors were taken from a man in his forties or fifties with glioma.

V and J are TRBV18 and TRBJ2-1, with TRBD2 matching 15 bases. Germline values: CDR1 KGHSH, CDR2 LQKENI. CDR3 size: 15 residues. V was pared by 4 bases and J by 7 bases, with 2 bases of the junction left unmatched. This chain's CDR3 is CASSRGLAGGNEQFF. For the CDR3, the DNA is TGTGCCAGCTCACGGGGACTAGCGGGAGGTAATGAGCAGTTCTTC.

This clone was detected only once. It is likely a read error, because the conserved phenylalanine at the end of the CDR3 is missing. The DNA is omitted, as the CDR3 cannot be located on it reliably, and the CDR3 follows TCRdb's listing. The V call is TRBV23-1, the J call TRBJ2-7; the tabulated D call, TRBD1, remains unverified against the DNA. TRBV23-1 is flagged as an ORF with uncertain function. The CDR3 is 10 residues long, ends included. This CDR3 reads CASSHPPDRY.

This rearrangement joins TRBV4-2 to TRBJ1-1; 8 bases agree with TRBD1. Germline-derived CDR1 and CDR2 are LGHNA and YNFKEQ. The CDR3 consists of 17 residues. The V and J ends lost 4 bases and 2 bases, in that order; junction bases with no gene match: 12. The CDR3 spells CASSRASRDRLNTEAFF. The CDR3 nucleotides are TGTGCCAGCAGCCGAGCCAGTCGGGACAGGTTAAACACTGAAGCTTTCTTT.